This T cell receptor (beta chain) appears in the sequencing data of a study of T cell responses to AZD1222 COVID-19 vaccine. Findings and caveats of the study: Reports indicate that nearly half of spike-specific TCRs are directed at unmutated variant regions. In a largely white British group with more females than males, clonal diversity was possibly underestimated.

Clones were read by immunoSEQ multiplex PCR, and TCRdb kept only the in-frame ones, dropping some. Among roughly 89,000 clones listed, roughly 90% were seen once. Details on this clone: Its cognate antigen is unknown. Other DNA sequences in this sample translate to the same CDR3.

J gave up 6 bases and V 0 bases, and 2 bases lay outside the gene matches. In germline, CDR1 is SGHRS, CDR2 YFSETQ. The CDR3 totals 13 residues. The TCR sequence derives from an adult in good health. Sequences were derived from peripheral blood, sampled on day 0 of MenACWY control vaccination. The rearrangement joins TRBV5-1 to TRBJ1-2; 7 bases are a match to TRBD1. The CDR3 coding sequence is TGCGCCAGCAGCTTGGCAGGGGGTAATGGCTACACCTTC. It is translated as CASSLAGGNGYTF.